What follows describes a single T cell receptor beta chain. Its antigen is not known. The sample carries other DNA sequences with the same CDR3. The method was immunoSEQ multiplex PCR; TCRdb's version includes in-frame clones alone and lacks a portion of them. In the table there are about 560,000 clones, around 77% of which are singletons. The record originates from a study of shared clonotypes between healthy human individuals. Findings and caveats of the study: Only a few donors were included, so the genetic and exposure-history diversity represented was limited.

This CDR3 spans 13 amino acids. Germline assignment: CDR1 SGHRS and CDR2 YFSETQ. J was trimmed by 3 bases and V by 5 bases; bases with no gene match: 4. J is TRBJ1-1 and V is TRBV5-1; 7 positions agree with TRBD1. What was sequenced was PBMCs. This receptor was taken from a woman between 35 and 50 years old in good health. Some clones in this sample may be carry-over from other donors' samples. As DNA, the CDR3 is TGCGCCAGCAGTCGCCAGGGGGACACTGAAGCTTTCTTT. Translated, it gives CASSRQGDTEAFF. Combining the CDR3 with reference TRBV5-1 and TRBJ1-1 gives the whole variable domain KAGVTQTPRYLIKTRGQQVTLSCSPISGHRSVSWYQQTPGQGLQFLFEYFSETQRNKGNFPGRFSGRQFSNSRSEMNVSTLELGDSALYLCASSRQGDTEAFFGQGTRLTVV.